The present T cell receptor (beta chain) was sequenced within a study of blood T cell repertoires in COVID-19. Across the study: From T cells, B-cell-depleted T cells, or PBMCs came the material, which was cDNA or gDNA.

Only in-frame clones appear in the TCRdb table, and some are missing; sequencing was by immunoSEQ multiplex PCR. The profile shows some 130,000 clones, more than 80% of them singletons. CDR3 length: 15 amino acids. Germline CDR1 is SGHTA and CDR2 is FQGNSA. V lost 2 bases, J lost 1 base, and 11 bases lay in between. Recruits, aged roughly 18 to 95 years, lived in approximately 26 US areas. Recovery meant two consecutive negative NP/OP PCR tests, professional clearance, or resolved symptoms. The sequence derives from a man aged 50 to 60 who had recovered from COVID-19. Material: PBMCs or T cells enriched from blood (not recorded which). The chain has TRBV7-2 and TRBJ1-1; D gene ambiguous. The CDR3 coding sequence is TGTGCCAGCAGCTTATCCTCTCCAGGGAACACTGAAGCTTTCTTT. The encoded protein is CASSLSSPGNTEAFF.